The present TCR beta chain was sequenced within a study of long-term antiretroviral therapy in people with HIV. Points from the study as a whole: Drawn between about 2004 and 2017, the blood was possibly obtained under older ART regimens. Clones expanded before ART dominated the repertoire at all time points.

This CDR3 has 13 residues. Germline-derived CDR1 and CDR2 are GTSNPN and SVGIG (reference sequence). Trimming left V 4 bases short and J 4 bases short, with 11 bases between. Sequencing used immunoSEQ v3.0 at survey level. The data were produced by immunoSEQ multiplex PCR, yet TCRdb's version contains in-frame clones alone and is incomplete. The sample includes 14,000 or so clones, more than 75% of them seen just once. Concerning this clone: Antigen unknown.

The input for sequencing was unsorted PBMCs, taken 3.1 years after starting antiretroviral therapy. The receptor was derived from a middle-aged man with HIV. The rearrangement links TRBV30 to TRBJ1-5; D ambiguous. CDR3 loop: CAWTRGWNQPQHF. CDR3 bases: TGTGCCTGGACCCGTGGGTGGAATCAGCCCCAGCATTTT.